This TCR beta chain was identified in a study of blood T cell repertoires in COVID-19. Repertoires were generated with immunoSEQ multiplex PCR, while TCRdb's copy carries only in-frame clones and drops some. The table has hundreds of thousands of clones, approximately 86% seen once. The cohort comprised adults aged 18 to 89 years residing in under 30 US areas. This receptor was taken from a woman younger than 35 who had recovered from COVID-19. Sequencing input: PBMCs or T cells enriched from blood (not recorded which).

The CDR3 region has the DNA TGCAGCGTTGAAGTTGGAGCTGAAGCTTTCTTT. Protein product: CSVEVGAEAFF. This sequence joins TRBV29-1 and TRBJ1-1; the D is unclear. Per the germline V gene, CDR1 is SQVTM and CDR2 is ANQGSEA. This CDR3 spans 11 amino acids. Between the trimmed V and J ends, which lost 1 base and 6 bases, there was a span of 6 bases.